The T cell receptor (beta chain) under discussion was sequenced for a study of T-cell memory formation after mild COVID-19. The CDR3 covers 15 residues. The V segment lost 1 base and the J segment 1 base; nucleotides outside the gene matches: 2. Germline V gene data show CDR1 as SGHDN and CDR2 as FVKESK. Worth noting for this clonotype: The antigen remains unidentified.

TCRdb ran MiXCR on the 5' RACE reads and lists one entry per CDR3 protein. The data show more than 350,000 distinct CDR3 sequences, 20% to 25% seen once. Study outcomes and limitations: A second wave expanding day 15 to 37 was CD4+-biased; contracting clones were balanced.

The gene calls are TRBV14 and TRBJ2-7; the match to TRBD2 covers 9 bases. The sample was PBMCs or a T cell subset sorted from them (not recorded which). The receptor was derived from an adult woman who had mild COVID-19 (a few samples of this study predate the infection). Cell type and time point are not known. In nucleotides, the CDR3 is TGTGCCAGCAGCCAAGGGAGCGGGGGGTCCTACGAGCAGTACTTC. Residues: CASSQGSGGSYEQYF.